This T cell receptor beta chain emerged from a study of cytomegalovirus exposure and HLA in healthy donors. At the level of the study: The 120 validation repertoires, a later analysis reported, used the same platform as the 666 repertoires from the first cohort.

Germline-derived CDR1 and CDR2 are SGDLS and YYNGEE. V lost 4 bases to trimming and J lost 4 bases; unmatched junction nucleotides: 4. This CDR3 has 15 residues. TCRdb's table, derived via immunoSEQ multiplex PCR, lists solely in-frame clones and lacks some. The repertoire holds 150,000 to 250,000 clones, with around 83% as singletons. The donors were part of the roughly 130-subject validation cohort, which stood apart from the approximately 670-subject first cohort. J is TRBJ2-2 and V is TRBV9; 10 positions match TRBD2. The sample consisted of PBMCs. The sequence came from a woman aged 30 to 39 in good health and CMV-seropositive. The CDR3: CASSPTSGVTGELFF. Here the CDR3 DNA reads TGTGCCAGCAGCCCCACTAGCGGGGTCACCGGGGAGCTGTTTTTT.